The 32 T cell receptor beta chains below come from one sample, sequenced in a study of Graves' ophthalmopathy and Graves' hyperthyroidism. RNA transcripts provided the template for amplifying TCR beta CDR3 regions. An initial RT-PCR round employing HTBI primers preceded a second-round multiplex PCR. TCRdb re-called the multiplex PCR reads with MiXCR, one entry per CDR3 protein. The table shows roughly 610,000 distinct CDR3 sequences, with 22% occurring only once. Sequencing was carried out using peripheral blood. The receptor set was obtained from a woman between 18 and 29 years old with stable Graves' hyperthyroidism. Some clones in this sample may be carry-over from other donors' samples.

V gene TRBV9 combines with J gene TRBJ2-7, with TRBD1 identical over 8 bases. The CDR3 has 14 amino acids. The J segment lost 7 bases and the V segment lost 4 bases, leaving 10 bases of the junction unmatched. In germline, CDR1 is SGDLS, CDR2 YYNGEE. The CDR3 coding sequence is TGTGCCAGCAGCAAAGAAGGACAGGGAGGAGAGCAGTACTTC. Encoded protein: CASSKEGQGGEQYF.

This clonotype was detected many times. The chain has TRBV11-2 and TRBJ2-2; the D is unclear. This CDR3 has 13 amino acids. The germline V and J ends were trimmed by 0 bases and 5 bases, with 4 bases remaining between them. Per the germline V gene, CDR1 is SGHAT and CDR2 is FQNNGV. CDR3 protein: CASSLDQTGELFF. The CDR3, as DNA: TGTGCCAGCAGCTTAGACCAGACCGGGGAGCTGTTTTTT.

Points on this clonotype: At one boundary the junction diverges from the germline segment, which might be a read error. The chain is built from TRBV6-1 and TRBJ2-7; D is possibly TRBD2 (5 bases). This CDR3 is built from 13 residues. Germline lookup yields CDR1 MNHNS and CDR2 SASEGT. CDR3 sequence: CTSSEAWSRGKYF. The CDR3 coding sequence is TGTACCAGCAGTGAAGCGTGGTCCCGAGGGAAGTACTTC.

This clonotype showed up many times. The J gene is TRBJ2-5, the V gene TRBV20-1, with a tentative D call TRBD1 (6 bases). The CDR3 spans 13 residues. V lost 2 bases and J 3 bases, leaving 10 bases between the germline ends. Looked up from germline, CDR1 is DFQATT and CDR2 is SNEGSKA (reference sequence). CDR3 residues: CSARSQGKETQYF. The CDR3 DNA reads TGCAGTGCTAGATCGCAGGGGAAAGAGACCCAGTACTTC.

This clonotype was seen many times. The chain recombines TRBV7-2 with TRBJ1-1, with 9 bases lining up with TRBD1. Per germline, CDR1 SGHTA and CDR2 FQGNSA. The CDR3 has 15 amino acids. The V segment lost 1 base and the J segment 1 base; nucleotides outside the gene matches: 1. The DNA for the CDR3 is TGTGCCAGCAGCTTAGTACAGGGGGCGAACACTGAAGCTTTCTTT. This codes for CASSLVQGANTEAFF.

V and J are TRBV6-1 and TRBJ2-5; D is unclear. This CDR3 has 15 amino acids. Trimming shortened V by 0 bases and J by 5 bases, and 13 bases separated the two germline ends. CDR1 is MNHNS, CDR2 SASEGT, per germline. CDR3 bases: TGTGCCAGCAGTGAAGCGCTTTCATCCGCGGAGACCCAGTACTTC. This gives the protein CASSEALSSAETQYF.

The V and J genes are TRBV5-4 and TRBJ1-1; the D gene is possibly TRBD1 (5 bases). The germline CDR1 and CDR2 sequences are SGHNT and YYREEE (reference sequence). The CDR3 is 16 amino acids. V lost 4 bases to trimming and J lost 0 bases, with 16 bases between them. The CDR3 protein is CASSSSLGRLNTEAFF. The CDR3 DNA reads TGTGCCAGCAGCAGCAGCTTGGGACGTTTGAACACTGAAGCTTTCTTT.

This clonotype appeared many times. The chain has TRBV7-2 and TRBJ1-1; no definite D call. V was pared by 3 bases and J by 8 bases, with 10 bases between. This CDR3 is built from 12 residues. CDR1 is SGHTA and CDR2 is FQGNSA in the germline V gene. CDR3 bases: TGTGCCAGCAGCTTTGGTAGCGGAGAAGCTTTCTTT. Translating gives CASSFGSGEAFF. Full variable domain (outside the CDR3, taken from reference TRBV7-2 and TRBJ1-1): GAGVSQSPSNKVTEKGKDVELRCDPISGHTALYWYRQSLGQGLEFLIYFQGNSAPDKSGLPSDRFSAERTGGSVSTLTIQRTQQEDSAVYLCASSFGSGEAFFGQGTRLTVV.

For this clonotype: Given a much more abundant clone one base away, this may be a read error. The rearrangement uses TRBV5-1 and TRBJ2-7; 8 nucleotides agree with TRBD1. Germline V gene sequence: CDR1 SGHRS, CDR2 YFSETQ. The CDR3 is 14 amino acids. The CDR3 coding sequence is TGCGCCAGCAGCTGGACAGGGACCACCTACGAGCAGTGCTTC. It encodes CASSWTGTTYEQCF.

This clonotype was counted at least ten times. The V and J genes are TRBV6-1 and TRBJ1-2; D is perhaps TRBD1 (6 bases). The CDR3 is 13 residues long. The germline gives CDR1 MNHNS, CDR2 SASEGT. Trimming left V 6 bases short and J 6 bases short, with 14 bases between. The CDR3 region is CASSPAGGHGYTF. Here the CDR3 DNA reads TGTGCCAGCAGCCCCGCCGGGGGCCATGGCTACACCTTC.

Ten or more counts support this clonotype. This chain joins TRBV5-1 and TRBJ2-7, with D perhaps matching TRBD1 (6 bases). Per the germline V gene, CDR1 is SGHRS and CDR2 is YFSETQ. The CDR3 has 15 residues. Trimming shortened V by 2 bases and J by 0 bases, and 12 bases separated the two germline ends. The CDR3 reads CASSLGGITSYEQYF. The CDR3 DNA follows: TGCGCCAGCAGCTTAGGGGGTATCACCTCCTACGAGCAGTACTTC. The complete variable domain, with remaining parts taken from reference TRBV5-1 and TRBJ2-7, reads KAGVTQTPRYLIKTRGQQVTLSCSPISGHRSVSWYQQTPGQGLQFLFEYFSETQRNKGNFPGRFSGRQFSNSRSEMNVSTLELGDSALYLCASSLGGITSYEQYFGPGTRLTVT.

This clonotype has a count of ten or more. V is TRBV11-2 and J is TRBJ2-7; D not certain. In germline, CDR1 is SGHAT, CDR2 FQNNGV. CDR3 length: 13 residues. V lost 4 bases and J 3 bases, leaving 10 bases between the germline ends. CDR3 sequence (DNA): TGTGCCAGCAGCTCACCTACAAGCTACGAGCAGTACTTC. Translated: CASSSPTSYEQYF. The full variable domain, rest sourced from reference TRBV11-2 and TRBJ2-7, is EAGVAQSPRYKIIEKRQSVAFWCNPISGHATLYWYQQILGQGPKLLIQFQNNGVVDDSQLPKDRFSAERLKGVDSTLKIQPAKLEDSAVYLCASSSPTSYEQYFGPGTRLTVT.

This clonotype was recorded many times. The chain links TRBV11-2 to TRBJ1-2, with 7 bases that match TRBD1. Germline-derived CDR1 and CDR2 are SGHAT and FQNNGV. V dropped 5 bases and J dropped 5; count of bases not matched to a gene: 5. This CDR3 spans 13 amino acids. CDR3 sequence reads: CASSHGTVYGYTF. The CDR3 bases are TGTGCCAGCAGCCATGGGACAGTGTATGGCTACACCTTC.

For this clonotype: This may be a read error: a much more frequent sequence differs by one nucleotide. J is TRBJ1-1 and V is TRBV5-1; D unresolved. CDR1 and CDR2 (germline): SGHRS, YFSETQ. This CDR3 is built from 15 residues. Trimming removed 0 bases from V and 5 bases from J, with 14 bases in between. CDR3 bases: TGCGCCAGCAGCTTGGTTGGTAACAGTAAAACTGAAGCTTTCTTT. It yields the protein CASSLVGNSKTEAFF.

This clonotype has a count of ten or more. CDR3 nucleotides: TGCGCCAGCAGCCAAGATCGATACGAGCAGTACTTC. As protein: CASSQDRYEQYF. The gene calls are TRBV4-1 and TRBJ2-7; D remains unclear. Between the trimmed V and J ends, which lost 0 bases and 4 bases, there was a span of 4 bases. The CDR3 spans 12 residues. Germline V CDR1 and CDR2: MGHRA, YSYEKL.

V usage is TRBV6-1 and J usage is TRBJ1-1, with 7 bases identical to TRBD1. The CDR3 consists of 14 residues. J lost 1 base, V lost 5 bases, and 4 bases had no gene match. The germline gives CDR1 MNHNS, CDR2 SASEGT. The CDR3 sequence: CASSHRDRNTEAFF. The CDR3 bases are TGTGCCAGCAGTCATCGGGACAGGAACACTGAAGCTTTCTTT.

V usage is TRBV7-2 and J usage is TRBJ1-5; 10 nucleotides agree with TRBD1. This CDR3 contains 15 residues. Germline loops: CDR1 SGHTA, CDR2 FQGNSA. J gave up 7 bases and V 5 bases, and 8 bases lay outside the gene matches. This CDR3 is CASSRGGTGEQPQHF. For the CDR3, the DNA is TGTGCCAGCAGCCGCGGCGGGACAGGGGAACAGCCCCAGCATTTT.

This clonotype showed up many times. In nucleotides, the CDR3 is TGCGCCAGCAGCTTGGGGTCAGGGGGCAACTATGGCTACACCTTC. Its protein product is CASSLGSGGNYGYTF. V usage is TRBV5-1 and J usage is TRBJ1-2; 8 nucleotides match TRBD1. Germline V CDR1 and CDR2: SGHRS, YFSETQ. The CDR3 is 15 amino acids. The junction had 3 bases not matched to a gene; V was cut back by 0 bases and J by 2 bases.

This clonotype was seen repeatedly, ten times or more. J is TRBJ2-7 and V is TRBV28, with 7 nucleotides matching TRBD2. Germline trimming cut 10 bases from V and 2 bases from J; bases unmatched to any gene: 8. This CDR3 region has 13 residues. From germline, CDR1 is MDHEN and CDR2 SYDVKM. This chain's CDR3 is CANAPGGTYEQYF. The CDR3 region has the DNA TGTGCCAACGCACCGGGGGGTACCTACGAGCAGTACTTC.

This clonotype was seen at least ten times. V usage is TRBV6-1 and J usage is TRBJ2-5; no clear D gene. This CDR3 spans 16 amino acids. Germline V gene data show CDR1 as MNHNS and CDR2 as SASEGT. V was shortened by 5 bases and J by 5 bases, with 21 bases between the two germline ends. CDR3 in DNA: TGTGCCAGCAGTACCCGCACCAACTGGGCCGAGGAGACCCAGTACTTC. This encodes CASSTRTNWAEETQYF.

This clonotype was picked up many times. A much larger clone sits a single nucleotide away, making a read error possible. The missing conserved phenylalanine or tryptophan at the end of this CDR3 makes a read error likely. V gene TRBV20-1 combines with J gene TRBJ2-5; D not certain. The CDR3 spans 12 residues. Germline CDR1 is DFQATT and CDR2 is SNEGSKA (reference sequence). Trimming shortened V by 0 bases and J by 7 bases, and 9 bases separated the two germline ends. The CDR3 here is CSARDPEGTQYS. DNA for the CDR3: TGCAGTGCTAGAGATCCGGAAGGGACCCAGTACTCC.

In its sample, this clonotype was seen many times. The chain joins TRBV2 to TRBJ2-2, with D perhaps TRBD2 (6 bases). The CDR3 covers 13 residues. Germline CDR1 is SNHLY and CDR2 is FYNNEI. Deletions cut 6 bases from V and 8 bases from J, with 13 bases between. CDR3 bases: TGTGCCAGCAGCCTACTAGCTCAGGGGGAGCTGTTTTTT. Amino acids: CASSLLAQGELFF.

Details on this clonotype: A much larger clone differs from this one at a single base, so this may be a read error. The chain carries TRBV20-1 and TRBJ1-1; D call uncertain. V lost 3 bases and J 4 bases, leaving 12 bases between the germline ends. The CDR3 covers 13 residues. Per the germline V gene, CDR1 is DFQATT and CDR2 is SNEGSKA (reference sequence). The chain's CDR3 is CSASSRLITEAFF. CDR3 sequence (DNA): TGCAGTGCTAGCTCCAGGTTGATCACTGAAGCTTTCTTT.

This clonotype has a single count. This sequence joins TRBV7-8 and TRBJ2-4, with D possibly being TRBD2 (5 bases). Trimming shortened V by 0 bases and J by 4 bases, and 16 bases separated the two germline ends. CDR1 and CDR2 from the germline V gene are SGHVS and FQNEAQ. This CDR3 contains 17 residues. The CDR3 here is CASSLARIGNGKNIQYF. CDR3 nucleotides: TGTGCCAGCAGCTTAGCGCGGATCGGGAATGGGAAAAACATTCAGTACTTC.

The J gene is TRBJ1-1, the V gene TRBV2; the D gene is possibly TRBD1 (6 bases). This CDR3 is 15 amino acids long. Germline CDR1 is SNHLY and CDR2 is FYNNEI. V shed 8 bases and J shed 3 bases, with 19 bases lying between them. The CDR3 here is CASATPGAPYTEAFF. The CDR3 DNA sequence: TGTGCCAGCGCCACCCCAGGGGCCCCCTACACTGAAGCTTTCTTT. Full variable domain (outside the CDR3, taken from reference TRBV2 and TRBJ1-1): EPEVTQTPSHQVTQMGQEVILRCVPISNHLYFYWYRQILGQKVEFLVSFYNNEISEKSEIFDDQFSVERPDGSNFTLKIRSTKLEDSAMYFCASATPGAPYTEAFFGQGTRLTVV.

The chain is built from TRBV29-1 and TRBJ2-5, with 9 bases identical to TRBD1. J gave up 4 bases and V 5 bases, and 5 bases lay outside the gene matches. Germline V lookup: CDR1 SQVTM, CDR2 ANQGSEA. The length of the CDR3 is 13 residues. The CDR3 is CSVRTGERETQYF. CDR3 in DNA: TGCAGCGTTCGGACAGGGGAAAGAGAGACCCAGTACTTC.

This clonotype came up many times. V usage is TRBV28 and J usage is TRBJ1-3; no reliable D call. Germline V CDR1 and CDR2: MDHEN, SYDVKM. The length of the CDR3 is 15 residues. V was cut by 5 bases and J by 0 bases, with 11 bases left in between. CDR3 coding DNA: TGTGCCAGCAGTACTGGGTATTTCTCTGGAAACACCATATATTTT. Its translation is CASSTGYFSGNTIYF.

This clonotype was found many times. The CDR3 sequence is CASSYIGGGTYEQYF. For the CDR3, the DNA is TGTGCCAGCAGTTACATAGGGGGGGGAACCTACGAGCAGTACTTC. The genes are TRBV6-5 and TRBJ2-7; D possibly corresponds to TRBD2 (7 bases). V was shortened by 2 bases and J by 2 bases, with 13 bases between the two germline ends. This CDR3 is built from 15 residues. Germline V CDR1 and CDR2: MNHEY, SVGAGI.

The chain joins TRBV28 to TRBJ1-2; no clear D. V gave up 7 bases and J gave up 1 base, with 7 bases separating them. Germline loops: CDR1 MDHEN, CDR2 SYDVKM. The CDR3 runs 12 residues. CDR3 sequence (DNA): TGTGCCAGCATAGGTGTTAACTATGGCTACACCTTC. Translation gives CASIGVNYGYTF.

This clonotype appeared many times. The chain recombines TRBV7-6 with TRBJ2-7; TRBD1 aligns across 9 bases. Trimming at V came to 0 bases and at J to 4 bases, leaving 7 bases not matched to a gene. The V gene's germline CDR1 is SGHVS and CDR2 FNYEAQ. CDR3 length: 16 amino acids. This CDR3 reads CASSLAPPGQGYEQYF. The CDR3 nucleotides read TGTGCCAGCAGCTTAGCGCCACCGGGACAGGGTTACGAGCAGTACTTC.

This clonotype has only a few counts. The rearrangement joins TRBV6-5 to TRBJ2-7; 12 bases agree with TRBD2. V trimming: 4 bases; J trimming: 6 bases; junction bases outside the gene matches: 13. The CDR3 totals 17 residues. Looked up from germline, CDR1 is MNHEY and CDR2 is SVGAGI. The CDR3 sequence: CASSFRSLAGGLGEQYF. CDR3 DNA: TGTGCCAGCAGTTTTAGGTCTCTAGCGGGAGGGCTGGGCGAGCAGTACTTC.

This clonotype was seen repeatedly, ten times or more. V gene TRBV11-1 combines with J gene TRBJ2-5; D remains ambiguous. Germline V gene sequence: CDR1 SGHAT, CDR2 FQDESV (reference sequence). This CDR3 is 14 amino acids long. V lost 5 bases and J 0 bases, leaving 10 bases between the germline ends. This chain's CDR3 is CASSRPGYQETQYF. CDR3 sequence (DNA): TGTGCCAGCAGCCGACCGGGCTACCAAGAGACCCAGTACTTC.